Listed below are T cell receptor beta chains from one sample, sequenced in a study of T cells after posttransplantation cyclophosphamide. Generated by immunoSEQ multiplex PCR, the TCRdb table keeps only in-frame clones and is missing some. Among 7,500 to 10,000 clones listed, around 80% were seen once. This material consisted of PBMCs, taken just over 1,900 days after a stem cell transplant with posttransplant cyclophosphamide. The receptor source for this set is a female patient between 40 and 55 years old who received an allogeneic stem cell transplant from a related donor, was CMV-positive, and had no GVHD. Some T cells here may be from the graft donor. CDR3s include the opening cysteine and the closing phenylalanine or tryptophan. A D gene is named only where the DNA matches it firmly. Expanded clones are given a class, and other clones once, few, many or no size at all.

d_call,j_call,clone_size,v_call,cdr3_length,cdr3_nt,cdr3_aa
NA,TRBJ1-4,NA,TRBV19,15,TGTGCCAGTAGTACCCGACGGGGGGCAGGAGAAAAACTGTTTTTT,CASSTRRGAGEKLFF
TRBD2,TRBJ2-3,NA,TRBV2,15,TGTGCCAGCAGTGGGACTAGCGGGGCCACAGATACGCAGTATTTT,CASSGTSGATDTQYF
NA,TRBJ2-1,NA,TRBV27,14,TGTGCCAGCAGTTTAGGGCAACTCCGGAATGAGCAGTTCTTC,CASSLGQLRNEQFF
TRBD2,TRBJ2-3,NA,TRBV4-2,18,TGTGCCAGCAGCCCCCCCCTTAGGACTAGCGGGGCCACAGATACGCAGTATTTT,CASSPPLRTSGATDTQYF
NA,TRBJ2-7,NA,TRBV5-1,13,TGCGCCAGCAGCTTGGGACAGTCCTACGAGCAGTACTTC,CASSLGQSYEQYF
NA,TRBJ1-6,NA,TRBV19,13,TGTGCCAGTAGTCCGAGACAGAATTCACCCCCCCACTTT,CASSPRQNSPPHF
TRBD1,TRBJ1-4,few,TRBV6-5,14,TGTGCCAGCAGTTCAGGGGGACGGACTGAAAAACTGTTTTTT,CASSSGGRTEKLFF
NA,TRBJ2-2,NA,TRBV2,15,TGTGCCAGCAGTCGACCGGGTACGAACACCGGGGAGCTGTTTTTT,CASSRPGTNTGELFF
TRBD1,TRBJ2-1,once,TRBV29-1,13,TGCAGCGTGACAGGGGGCTCCTACAATGAGCAGTTCTTC,CSVTGGSYNEQFF
TRBD2,TRBJ2-2,NA,TRBV28,17,TGTGCCAGCAGTCCAGCGGGGGGGCAGTATAACACCGGGGAGCTGTTTTTT,CASSPAGGQYNTGELFF
NA,TRBJ2-7,NA,TRBV6-5,14,TGTGCCAGCAGTTATGTTAGGGGAGGCTACGAGCAGTACTTC,CASSYVRGGYEQYF
TRBD1,TRBJ2-2,NA,TRBV9,17,TGTGCCAGCAGCGTTTTCTCAGGGGGCCGAGACACCGGGGAGCTGTTTTTT,CASSVFSGGRDTGELFF
NA,TRBJ2-3,NA,TRBV4-1,18,TGCGCCAGCAGCCTTCGGGACATCACCTACCCTAGCACAGATACGCAGTATTTT,CASSLRDITYPSTDTQYF
TRBD2,TRBJ2-5,NA,TRBV7-7,14,TGTGCTAGCAGCTTAAATAGCGGGGAAGAGACCCAGTACTTC,CASSLNSGEETQYF
TRBD2,TRBJ2-5,NA,TRBV28,19,TGTGCCAGCAGTTTAGGAATCGGGGGCGGGGGGAATGCATTAGAGACCCAGTACTTC,CASSLGIGGGGNALETQYF
NA,TRBJ1-1,NA,TRBV4-1,13,TGCGCCAGCAGCGGACAGTTGAACACTGAAGCTTTCTTT,CASSGQLNTEAFF
TRBD1,TRBJ1-1,NA,TRBV2,13,TGTGCCAGCCTCGGACAGGTGGAGACTGAAGCTTTCTTT,CASLGQVETEAFF
NA,TRBJ1-1,NA,TRBV25-1,14,TGTGCCAGCAGTGCCAAAACAGGGTCCACTGAAGCTTTCTTT,CASSAKTGSTEAFF
TRBD2,TRBJ2-2,NA,TRBV4-3,20,TGCGCCAGCAGCCAAGATTTGGCTAGCGGGGGGGCCATTTATAGCGGGGAGCTGTTTTTT,CASSQDLASGGAIYSGELFF
NA,TRBJ1-6,NA,TRBV7-8,15,TGTGCCAGCAGCAGCCCGGGCCCGGGGAATTCACCCCTCCACTTT,CASSSPGPGNSPLHF
NA,TRBJ1-6,NA,TRBV7-9,15,TGTGCCAGCAGCTTGGGGCACCGCCTTAATTCACCCCTCCACTTT,CASSLGHRLNSPLHF
TRBD1,TRBJ2-5,NA,TRBV11-2,14,TGTGCCAGCAGCTCGTCAGGGGGCTGGCAGACCCAGTACTTC,CASSSSGGWQTQYF
TRBD1,TRBJ1-4,NA,TRBV7-9,17,TGTGCCAGCAGCTCCAAACCGTCGACAGGGCCTAATGAAAAACTGTTTTTT,CASSSKPSTGPNEKLFF